The clone carrying this TCR beta chain was seen at least ten times. Its antigen remains unknown. The sample comes from a study of early T cells in non-severe SARS-CoV-2 infection. Study context: Sequencing was performed on bulk RNA from unsorted whole blood, leaving chains unpaired. Study outcomes and limitations: Lookups in VDJdb leaned toward anti-spike CD8 responses and missed private and CD4 specificities.

The CDR3 has 17 amino acids. The germline V gene encodes CDR1 SGHTA and CDR2 FQGNSA. V lost 1 base and J 0 bases, leaving 13 bases between the germline ends. Tagging with unique molecular identifiers was applied to individual cDNA molecules. From the 5' RACE reads, TCRdb called clonotypes with MiXCR, one entry per CDR3 protein. The repertoire has about 30,000 distinct CDR3 sequences, 5.7% of them found once; the top ten carry about 5.8%. This sequence was found in an adult who was a healthcare worker with PCR-confirmed SARS-CoV-2 infection or an uninfected control (not recorded which). V gene TRBV7-2 combines with J gene TRBJ1-3; weak D call: TRBD1 (5 bases). Sequencing input: whole blood. The CDR3 loop reads CASSLGMPGISGNTIYF. The CDR3 DNA reads TGTGCCAGCAGCTTAGGGATGCCAGGGATCTCTGGAAACACCATATATTTT.